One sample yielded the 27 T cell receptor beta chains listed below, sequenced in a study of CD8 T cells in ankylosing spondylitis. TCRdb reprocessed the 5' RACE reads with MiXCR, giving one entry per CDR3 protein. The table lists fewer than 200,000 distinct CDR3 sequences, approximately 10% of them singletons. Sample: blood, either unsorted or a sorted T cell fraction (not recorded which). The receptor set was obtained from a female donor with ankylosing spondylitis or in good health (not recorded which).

The CDR3 loop reads CASSTVTNTEAFF. The DNA of the CDR3 is TGCGCCAGCAGTACAGTTACTAACACTGAAGCTTTCTTT. The chain employs TRBV4-1 and TRBJ1-1; D not resolved. Trimming shortened V by 6 bases and J by 2 bases, and 10 bases separated the two germline ends. Germline V gene sequence: CDR1 MGHRA, CDR2 YSYEKL. The CDR3 contains 13 residues.

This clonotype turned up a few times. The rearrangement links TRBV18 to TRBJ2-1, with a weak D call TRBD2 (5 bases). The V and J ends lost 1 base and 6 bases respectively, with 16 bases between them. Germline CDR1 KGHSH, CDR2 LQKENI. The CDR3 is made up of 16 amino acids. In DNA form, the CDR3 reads TGTGCCAGCTCACCACTTAAAGATCAAGCGGCCAATGAGCAGTTCTTC. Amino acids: CASSPLKDQAANEQFF.

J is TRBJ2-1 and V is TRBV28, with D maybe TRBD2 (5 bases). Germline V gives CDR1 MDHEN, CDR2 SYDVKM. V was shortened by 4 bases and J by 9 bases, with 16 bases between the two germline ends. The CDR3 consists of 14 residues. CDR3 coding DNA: TGTGCCAGCAGTTGGGTATTGGCGGGCGGTGAGCAGTTCTTC. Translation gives CASSWVLAGGEQFF.

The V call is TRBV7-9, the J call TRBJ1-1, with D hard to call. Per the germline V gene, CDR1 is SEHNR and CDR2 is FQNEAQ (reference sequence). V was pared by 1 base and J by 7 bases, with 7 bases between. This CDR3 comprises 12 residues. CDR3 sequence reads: CASSLGQIEAFF. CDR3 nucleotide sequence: TGTGCCAGCAGCTTAGGTCAGATTGAAGCTTTCTTT.

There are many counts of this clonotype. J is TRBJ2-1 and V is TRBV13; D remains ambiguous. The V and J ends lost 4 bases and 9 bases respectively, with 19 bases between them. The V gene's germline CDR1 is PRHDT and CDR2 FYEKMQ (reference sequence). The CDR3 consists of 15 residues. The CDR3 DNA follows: TGTGCCAGCAGCTCACCTACAGACCCGACTGGTGAGCAGTTCTTC. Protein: CASSSPTDPTGEQFF.

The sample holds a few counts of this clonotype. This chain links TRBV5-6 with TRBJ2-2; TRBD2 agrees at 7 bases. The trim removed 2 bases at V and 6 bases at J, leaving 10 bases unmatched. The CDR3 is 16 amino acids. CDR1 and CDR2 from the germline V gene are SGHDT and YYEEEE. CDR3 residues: CASSFSSGIISGELFF. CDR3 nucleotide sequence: TGTGCCAGCAGCTTCTCAAGCGGGATAATATCCGGGGAGCTGTTTTTT.

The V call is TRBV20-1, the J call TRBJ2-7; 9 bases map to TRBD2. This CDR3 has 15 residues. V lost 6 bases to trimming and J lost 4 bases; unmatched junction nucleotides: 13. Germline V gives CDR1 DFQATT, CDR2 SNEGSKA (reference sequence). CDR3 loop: CSAPPQGAGGYEQYF. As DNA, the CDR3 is TGCAGTGCCCCCCCCCAGGGAGCGGGAGGTTACGAGCAGTACTTC.

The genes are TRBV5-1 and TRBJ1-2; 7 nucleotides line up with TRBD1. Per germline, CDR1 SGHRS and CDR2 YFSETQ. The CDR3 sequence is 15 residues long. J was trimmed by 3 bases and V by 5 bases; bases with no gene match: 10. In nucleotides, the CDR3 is TGCGCCAGCAGGGTCAGGACAGGCGGCGACTATGGCTACACCTTC. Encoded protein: CASRVRTGGDYGYTF.

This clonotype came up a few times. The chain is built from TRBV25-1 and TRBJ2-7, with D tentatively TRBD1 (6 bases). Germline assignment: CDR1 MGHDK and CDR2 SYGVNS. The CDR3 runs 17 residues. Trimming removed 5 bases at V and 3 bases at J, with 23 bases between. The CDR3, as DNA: TGTGCCAGCAGTTCCCCGTCCTCGGTTTGGGGGCTCTACGAGCAGTACTTC. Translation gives CASSSPSSVWGLYEQYF.

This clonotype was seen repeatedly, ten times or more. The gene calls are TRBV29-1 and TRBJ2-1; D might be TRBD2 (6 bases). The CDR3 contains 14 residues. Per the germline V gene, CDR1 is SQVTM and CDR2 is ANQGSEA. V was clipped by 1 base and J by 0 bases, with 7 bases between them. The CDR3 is CSVEGEASYNEQFF. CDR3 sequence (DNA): TGCAGCGTTGAAGGGGAGGCCTCCTACAATGAGCAGTTCTTC.

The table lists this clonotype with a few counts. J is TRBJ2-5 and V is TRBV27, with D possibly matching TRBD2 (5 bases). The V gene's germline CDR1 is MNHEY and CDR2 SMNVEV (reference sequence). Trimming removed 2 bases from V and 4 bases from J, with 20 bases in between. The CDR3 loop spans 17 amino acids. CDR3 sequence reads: CASSLHAPGGYAETQYF. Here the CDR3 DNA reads TGTGCCAGCAGTTTACACGCTCCCGGCGGGTATGCAGAGACCCAGTACTTC.

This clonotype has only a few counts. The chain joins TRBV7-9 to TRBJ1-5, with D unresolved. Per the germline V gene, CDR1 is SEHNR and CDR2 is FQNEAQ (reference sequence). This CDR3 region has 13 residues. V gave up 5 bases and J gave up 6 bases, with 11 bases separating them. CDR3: CASSPSEGQPQHF. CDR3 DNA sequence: TGTGCCAGCAGCCCGAGTGAGGGTCAGCCCCAGCATTTT.

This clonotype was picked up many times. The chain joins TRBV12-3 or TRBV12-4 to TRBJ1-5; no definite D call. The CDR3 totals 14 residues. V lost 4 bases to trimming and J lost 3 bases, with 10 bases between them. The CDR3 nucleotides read TGTGCCAGCAGTTCTTTCGGTGTCAATCAGCCCCAGCATTTT. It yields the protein CASSSFGVNQPQHF.

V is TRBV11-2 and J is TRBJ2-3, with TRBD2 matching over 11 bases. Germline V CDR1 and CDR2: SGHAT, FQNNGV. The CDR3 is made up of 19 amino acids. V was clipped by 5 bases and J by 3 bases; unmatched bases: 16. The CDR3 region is CASSERPKVLAGVTDTQYF. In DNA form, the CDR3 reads TGTGCCAGCAGCGAGAGGCCCAAAGTACTAGCGGGAGTTACAGATACGCAGTATTTT.

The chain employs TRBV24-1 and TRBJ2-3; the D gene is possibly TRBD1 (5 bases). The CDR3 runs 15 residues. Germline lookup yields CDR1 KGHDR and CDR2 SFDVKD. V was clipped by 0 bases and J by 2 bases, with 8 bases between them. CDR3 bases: TGTGCCACCAGTGATTTGAGGGGCTCCACAGATACGCAGTATTTT. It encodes CATSDLRGSTDTQYF.

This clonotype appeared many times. The CDR3 DNA reads as TGTGCCAGCAGCCCCACTAGCGGGATTGGAGAGACCCAGTACTTC. Protein sequence: CASSPTSGIGETQYF. The rearrangement uses TRBV7-7 and TRBJ2-5; 10 bases are shared with TRBD2. V dropped 5 bases and J dropped 4; count of bases not matched to a gene: 7. In germline, CDR1 is SSHAT, CDR2 FNYEAQ (reference sequence). The CDR3 totals 15 residues.

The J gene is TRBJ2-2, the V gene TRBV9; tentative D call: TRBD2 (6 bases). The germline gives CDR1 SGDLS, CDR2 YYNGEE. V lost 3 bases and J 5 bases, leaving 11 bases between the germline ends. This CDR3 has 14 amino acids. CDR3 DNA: TGTGCCAGCAGCGCCGGAGGGTCAACCGGGGAGCTGTTTTTT. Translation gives CASSAGGSTGELFF.

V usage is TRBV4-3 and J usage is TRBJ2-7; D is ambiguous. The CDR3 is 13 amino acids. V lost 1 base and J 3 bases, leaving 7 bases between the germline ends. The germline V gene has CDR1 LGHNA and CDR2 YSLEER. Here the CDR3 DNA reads TGCGCCAGCAGCCAAGGGATAGACTACGAGCAGTACTTC. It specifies CASSQGIDYEQYF.

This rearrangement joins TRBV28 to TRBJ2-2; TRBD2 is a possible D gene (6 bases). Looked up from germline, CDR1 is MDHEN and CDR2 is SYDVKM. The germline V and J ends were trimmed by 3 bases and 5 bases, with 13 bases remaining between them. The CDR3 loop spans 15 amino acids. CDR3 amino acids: CASSFELAPTGELFF. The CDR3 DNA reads TGTGCCAGCAGTTTCGAACTAGCCCCAACCGGGGAGCTGTTTTTT.

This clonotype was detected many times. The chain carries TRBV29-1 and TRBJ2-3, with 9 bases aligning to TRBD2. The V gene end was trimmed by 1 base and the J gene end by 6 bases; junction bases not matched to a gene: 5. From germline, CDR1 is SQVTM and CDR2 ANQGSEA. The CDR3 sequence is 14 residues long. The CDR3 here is CSVEVGTSMDTQYF. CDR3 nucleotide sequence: TGCAGCGTTGAAGTGGGGACTAGCATGGATACGCAGTATTTT.

This CDR3 is CASSSDSVKLFF. In DNA, the CDR3 is TGTGCCAGCAGCTCCGACAGCGTAAAACTGTTTTTT. This chain uses TRBV7-9 with TRBJ1-4; D is possibly TRBD1 (5 bases). Germline CDR1 reads SEHNR; CDR2 reads FQNEAQ (reference sequence). The V end was cut by 4 bases, the J end by 10 bases, with 10 bases between. The CDR3 spans 12 residues.

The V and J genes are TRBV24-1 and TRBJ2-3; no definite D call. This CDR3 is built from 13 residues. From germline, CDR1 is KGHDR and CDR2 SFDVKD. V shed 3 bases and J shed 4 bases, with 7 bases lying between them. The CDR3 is CATSDKVADTQYF. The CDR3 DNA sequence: TGTGCCACCAGTGATAAAGTTGCAGATACGCAGTATTTT.

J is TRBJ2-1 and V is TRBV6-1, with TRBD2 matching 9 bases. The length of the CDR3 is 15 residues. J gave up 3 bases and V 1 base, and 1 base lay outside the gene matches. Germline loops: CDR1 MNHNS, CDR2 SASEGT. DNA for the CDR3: TGTGCCAGCAGTGAAGTAGCGGGAGTCTACAATGAGCAGTTCTTC. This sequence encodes CASSEVAGVYNEQFF.

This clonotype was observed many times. The CDR3 sequence is CASSLFPAEAFF. CDR3 nucleotide sequence: TGTGCCAGCAGCTTGTTCCCTGCTGAAGCTTTCTTT. The rearrangement uses TRBV12-3 or TRBV12-4 and TRBJ1-1, with D uncertain. The CDR3 loop spans 12 amino acids. Trimming left V 6 bases short and J 6 bases short, with 11 bases between.

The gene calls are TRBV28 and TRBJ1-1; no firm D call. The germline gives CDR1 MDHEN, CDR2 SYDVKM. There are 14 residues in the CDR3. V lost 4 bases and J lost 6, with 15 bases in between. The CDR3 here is CASSYGVGLPEAFF. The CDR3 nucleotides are TGTGCCAGCAGTTATGGGGTGGGTCTCCCTGAAGCTTTCTTT.

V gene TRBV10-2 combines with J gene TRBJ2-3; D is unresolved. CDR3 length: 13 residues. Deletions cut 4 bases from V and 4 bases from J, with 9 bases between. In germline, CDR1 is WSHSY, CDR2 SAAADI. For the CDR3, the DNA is TGCGCCAGCAGTGGGTCGTGGGCAGATACGCAGTATTTT. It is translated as CASSGSWADTQYF.

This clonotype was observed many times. CDR3 residues: CATRGANDYGYTF. DNA of the CDR3: TGTGCCACGCGGGGGGCTAACGACTATGGCTACACCTTC. This chain uses TRBV27 with TRBJ1-2; a weak D match, TRBD1 (6 bases). V was cut by 10 bases and J by 3 bases, with 15 bases left in between. This CDR3 contains 13 residues. Germline V gene lookup returns CDR1 MNHEY and CDR2 SMNVEV (reference sequence).